In its sample, the clone carrying this TCR beta chain was seen many times. As yet, its antigen is unknown. The data derive from a study of T cells in Graves' hyperthyroidism and ophthalmopathy. Study findings and constraints: Most thyroid-expanded clonotypes above 0.001 were also found in blood.

Amplification of TCR beta CDR3 regions was performed using RNA transcripts as template. The study used the HTBI primer set for a first-round RT-PCR of the TCR CDR3. MiXCR, run by TCRdb on the multiplex PCR reads, gives a single entry per CDR3 protein. The table records under 400,000 distinct CDR3 sequences, approximately 13% of them present only once. Exclusion of patients followed from uncontrolled infection, other autoimmune disease, pregnancy or lactation. Diagnostic decisions used clinical symptoms, serum thyroxine and TRAb, thyroid ultrasound and orbital computed tomography. The PBMCs were taken from approximately 9 ml of fresh peripheral blood. This CDR3 region has 13 residues. The V gene's germline CDR1 is MNHEY and CDR2 SMNVEV (reference sequence). V gave up 7 bases and J gave up 4 bases, with 14 bases separating them.

This receptor was identified in a woman under 30 with Graves' hyperthyroidism. The chain combines TRBV27 with TRBJ2-7; D is possibly TRBD1 or TRBD2 (5 bases each). Sequencing was performed on blood. CDR3 sequence reads: CASTLGAGYEQYF. The CDR3, as DNA: TGTGCCAGCACCCTCGGGGCAGGTTACGAGCAGTACTTC.